This entry features one T cell receptor (beta chain) sequence. This entry comes from a study of blood T cell repertoires in COVID-19. In the study overall: PBMCs, B-cell-depleted T cells, or T cells were the source of the cDNA or gDNA that made up the material.

In the authors' methods: Using reference gene primer amplification, nucleated cell counts were estimated. Data came from immunoSEQ multiplex PCR; TCRdb stores just in-frame clones and leaves some out. V, J and clone size derive from that table, while D and trimming were established from the DNA sequence. The table has 150,000 to 200,000 clones, around 80% seen once. The germline CDR1 and CDR2 sequences are SNHLY and FYNNEI. After removal of 6 bases from V and 4 bases from J, the junction contained 9 bases not matched to a gene. There are 16 residues in the CDR3. This chain connects TRBV2 to TRBJ1-6, with 7 bases fitting TRBD1. The sequenced sample was PBMCs or T cells enriched from blood (not recorded which). The clonotype originates from a woman aged 45-65 years with acute COVID-19. As DNA, the CDR3 is TGTGCCAGCAGAGGGACAGAAACCACTTATAATTCACCCCTCCACTTT. Protein product: CASRGTETTYNSPLHF.